One sample yielded the 5 T cell receptor beta chains listed below, sequenced in a study of blood T cells in healthy people across ages. The second PCR ran roughly 7 to 11 cycles with a sample-barcoded 5' primer and J-beta primers. TCRdb fed the 5' RACE reads into MiXCR, producing one record per CDR3 protein. This table has 800,000 to 900,000 distinct CDR3 sequences, less than 80% appearing once. The specimen was blood. The source of these receptors is a young man in good health.

In this sample, this clonotype turned up a few times. CDR3 loop: CASTSGLAGYEQYF. In nucleotides, the CDR3 is TGTGCCAGCACCTCGGGACTAGCGGGTTACGAGCAGTACTTC. J is TRBJ2-7 and V is TRBV28; 12 positions match TRBD2. Germline V gives CDR1 MDHEN, CDR2 SYDVKM. V dropped 7 bases and J dropped 4; count of bases not matched to a gene: 5. This CDR3 region has 14 residues.

This chain connects TRBV28 to TRBJ1-1; the D is unclear. Between the trimmed V and J ends, which lost 3 bases and 2 bases, there was a span of 13 bases. The CDR3 runs to 15 residues. CDR1 is MDHEN and CDR2 is SYDVKM in the germline V gene. CDR3 DNA: TGTGCCAGCAGTTTGTATGAGACTCTAAACACTGAAGCTTTCTTT. It yields the protein CASSLYETLNTEAFF.

The rearrangement joins TRBV4-3 to TRBJ1-1, with a tentative D call TRBD1 (6 bases). This CDR3 has 15 residues. Germline assignment: CDR1 LGHNA and CDR2 YSLEER. V was trimmed by 1 base and J by 1 base, leaving 10 bases between them. The CDR3 nucleotides are TGCGCCAGCAGCCAAGTGACAGGCGCGAACACTGAAGCTTTCTTT. The encoded protein is CASSQVTGANTEAFF.

The V and J genes are TRBV6-5 and TRBJ2-7, with D perhaps matching TRBD1 (6 bases). The last part of the DNA fits TRBJ2-5 better; the J call may be wrong. The CDR3 has 14 amino acids. Germline assignment: CDR1 MNHEY and CDR2 SVGAGI. CDR3 amino acids: CASSYSRQGETQYF. The CDR3 coding sequence is TGTGCCAGCAGTTACTCTCGGCAGGGGGAGACCCAGTACTTC.

The chain links TRBV7-3 to TRBJ1-1; possibly TRBD1 for D (5 bases). CDR1 is SGHTA and CDR2 is FQGTGA in the germline V gene. This CDR3 has 16 amino acids. Trimming cost V 5 bases and J 0 bases, with 16 bases left between them. As DNA, the CDR3 is TGTGCCAGCAGCCGGACTCAGGGTGGAGTGAACACTGAAGCTTTCTTT. As protein: CASSRTQGGVNTEAFF.